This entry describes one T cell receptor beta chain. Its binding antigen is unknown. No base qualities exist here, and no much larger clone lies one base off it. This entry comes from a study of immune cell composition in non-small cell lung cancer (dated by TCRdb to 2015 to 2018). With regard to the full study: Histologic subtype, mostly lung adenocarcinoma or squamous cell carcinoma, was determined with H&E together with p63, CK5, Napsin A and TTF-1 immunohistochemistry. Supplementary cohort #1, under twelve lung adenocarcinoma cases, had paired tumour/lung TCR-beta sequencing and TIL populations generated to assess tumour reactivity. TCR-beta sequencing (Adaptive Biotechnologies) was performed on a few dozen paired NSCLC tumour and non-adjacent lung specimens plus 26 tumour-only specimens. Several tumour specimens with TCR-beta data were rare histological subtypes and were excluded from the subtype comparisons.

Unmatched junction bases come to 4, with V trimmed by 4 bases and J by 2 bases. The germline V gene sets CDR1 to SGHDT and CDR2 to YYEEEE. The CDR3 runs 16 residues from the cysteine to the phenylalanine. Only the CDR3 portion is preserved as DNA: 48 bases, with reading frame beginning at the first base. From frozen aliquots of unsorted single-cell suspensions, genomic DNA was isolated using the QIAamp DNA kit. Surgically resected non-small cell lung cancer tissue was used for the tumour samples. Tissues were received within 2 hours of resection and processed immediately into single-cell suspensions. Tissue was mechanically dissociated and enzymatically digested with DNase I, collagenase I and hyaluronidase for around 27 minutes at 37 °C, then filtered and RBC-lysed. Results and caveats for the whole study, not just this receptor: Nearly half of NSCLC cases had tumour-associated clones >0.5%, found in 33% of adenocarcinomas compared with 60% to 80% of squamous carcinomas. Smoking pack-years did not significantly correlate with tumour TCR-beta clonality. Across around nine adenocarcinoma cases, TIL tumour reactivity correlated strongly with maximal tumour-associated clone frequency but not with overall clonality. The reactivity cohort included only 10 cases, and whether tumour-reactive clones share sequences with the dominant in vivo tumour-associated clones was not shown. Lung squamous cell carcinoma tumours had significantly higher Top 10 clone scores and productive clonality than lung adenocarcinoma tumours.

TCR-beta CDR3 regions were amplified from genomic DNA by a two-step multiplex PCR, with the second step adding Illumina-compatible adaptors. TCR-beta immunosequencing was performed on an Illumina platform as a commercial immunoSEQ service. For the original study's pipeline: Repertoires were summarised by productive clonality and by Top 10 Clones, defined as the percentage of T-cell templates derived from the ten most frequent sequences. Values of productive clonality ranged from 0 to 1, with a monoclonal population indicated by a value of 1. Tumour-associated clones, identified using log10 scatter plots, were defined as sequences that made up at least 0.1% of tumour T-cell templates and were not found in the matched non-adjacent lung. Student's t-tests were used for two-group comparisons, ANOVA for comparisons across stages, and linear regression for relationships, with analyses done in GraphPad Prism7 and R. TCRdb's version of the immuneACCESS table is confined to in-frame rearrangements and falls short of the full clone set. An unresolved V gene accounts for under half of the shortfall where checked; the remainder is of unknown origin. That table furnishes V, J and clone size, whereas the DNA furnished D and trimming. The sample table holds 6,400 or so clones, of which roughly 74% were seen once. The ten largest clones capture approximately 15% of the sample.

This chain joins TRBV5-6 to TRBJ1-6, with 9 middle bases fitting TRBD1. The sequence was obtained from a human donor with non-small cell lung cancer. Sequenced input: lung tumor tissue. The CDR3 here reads CASSPTGGPYNSPLHF. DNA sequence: TGTGCCAGCAGCCCGACAGGGGGACCCTATAATTCACCCCTCCACTTT.